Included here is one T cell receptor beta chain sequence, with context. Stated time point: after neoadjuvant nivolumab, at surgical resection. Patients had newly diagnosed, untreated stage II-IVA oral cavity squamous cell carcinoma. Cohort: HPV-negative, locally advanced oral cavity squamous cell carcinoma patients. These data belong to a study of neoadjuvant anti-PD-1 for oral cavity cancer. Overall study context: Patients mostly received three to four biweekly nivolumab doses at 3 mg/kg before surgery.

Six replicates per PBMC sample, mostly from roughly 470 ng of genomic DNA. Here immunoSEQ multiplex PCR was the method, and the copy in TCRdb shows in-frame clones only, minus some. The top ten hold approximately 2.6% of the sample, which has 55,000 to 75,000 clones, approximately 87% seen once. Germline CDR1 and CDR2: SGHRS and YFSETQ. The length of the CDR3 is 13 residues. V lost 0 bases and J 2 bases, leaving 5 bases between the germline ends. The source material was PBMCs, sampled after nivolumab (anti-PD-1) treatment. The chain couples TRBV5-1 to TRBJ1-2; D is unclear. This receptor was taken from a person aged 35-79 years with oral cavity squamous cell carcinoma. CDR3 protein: CASSLVRNYGYTF. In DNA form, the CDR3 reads TGCGCCAGCAGCTTGGTACGGAACTATGGCTACACCTTC. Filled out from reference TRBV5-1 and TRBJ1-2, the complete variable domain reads KAGVTQTPRYLIKTRGQQVTLSCSPISGHRSVSWYQQTPGQGLQFLFEYFSETQRNKGNFPGRFSGRQFSNSRSEMNVSTLELGDSALYLCASSLVRNYGYTFGSGTRLTVV.